This T cell receptor beta chain was obtained from a study of beta chain features in type 1 diabetes. Of the isolated RNA, all was reverse transcribed, and so the sequenced material was expressed TCRB transcripts. TCRdb keeps only in-frame clones here, not all; method: immunoSEQ multiplex PCR. The data hold 350,000 to 450,000 clones, with approximately 15% observed a single time. Whole-study findings and limits: TCRB rearrangement may or may not be influenced by HLA type; here this remained unresolved.

The trim removed 6 bases at V and 5 bases at J, leaving 7 bases unmatched. CDR1 and CDR2 (germline): KGHSH, LQKENI. The CDR3 consists of 14 residues. This clone has just a few counts. Its antigen is unidentified. The sequencing input was naive CD4+ T cells from blood. The receptor comes from a woman under 30 in good health. V is TRBV18 and J is TRBJ2-4; TRBD2 matches at 7 bases. The CDR3 region is CASSGSREENIQYF. The CDR3 region has the DNA TGTGCCAGCTCCGGATCCCGGGAGGAAAACATTCAGTACTTC.